This entry concerns a single TCR beta chain. Its antigen is currently unknown. Libraries were prepared by immunoSEQ multiplex PCR; TCRdb keeps only in-frame clonotypes and omits some of them. The sample shows about 95,000 clones, approximately 75% of them seen only once. These data belong to a study of fetal regulatory T cell absence and autoimmunity. This CDR3 is built from 16 residues. The germline V gene encodes CDR1 SGHRS and CDR2 YFSETQ. V trimming: 3 bases; J trimming: 4 bases; junction bases outside the gene matches: 8. Study conclusions and caveats: Compared with cord blood, pancreas showed oligoclonal TCR enrichment, some clones over 95-fold.

The chain is built from TRBV5-1 and TRBJ1-5, with 9 bases that match TRBD1. The specimen was pancreas tissue. This clonotype originated in a male donor with IPEX syndrome. The CDR3 sequence: CASSSPGQGGNQPQHF. In DNA, the CDR3 is TGCGCCAGCAGCTCACCGGGACAGGGCGGTAATCAGCCCCAGCATTTT.